The text below deals with one T cell receptor (beta chain). It lacks a known antigen. Base qualities are missing; no much larger clone stands one base away. These data originate in a study of identical twins listed by TCRdb under 2016. Broadly, across the study: To test whether fetal clonotypes persist, the study used deep sequencing on TCR alpha and beta repertoires from monozygotic twins, unrelated adults of various ages, and cord blood. To rule out contamination, the twin experiments were replicated at different times with different library preparation protocols. The research as a whole found: Because the same donors could not be followed over many years, conclusions were based on cross-sectional statistical analysis. Recombination models systematically underestimated out-of-frame TCR alpha sharing in monozygotic twins but agreed with sharing between unrelated individuals. Out-of-frame TCR alpha sequences shared between twins showed an excess of low generation-probability sequences compared with coincidental sharing between unrelated individuals. In beta out-of-frame sequences, excess twin sharing was weaker, because having fewer shared sequences lowered the signal-to-noise ratio. Zero-insertion analyses could be partly confounded by invariant T cells such as MAIT and iNKT, although diverse VJ usage argued against such confounding for most clonotypes. Abundant cord blood beta clonotypes carried fewer insertions; young adult naive repertoires showed a weaker similar trend, while memory repertoires showed none.

Receptor libraries were prepared by 5' RACE. Sequencing relied on an Illumina HiSeq 2000. A universal primer binding site was added through template switching, and the final cDNA carried a unique molecular identifier so that TCR cDNA molecules could be counted accurately. First-strand cDNA for TCR alpha and beta chains was synthesized from specific primers in the conserved constant-segment region. To control for contamination, every cDNA library carried two barcodes: a SMART-Mk sample barcode plus Illumina barcodes. Two successive PCR steps introduced TruSeq adapter sequences along with Illumina sample barcodes. Sequencing of the TCR alpha and beta cDNA libraries was done on the Illumina HiSeq platform using custom primers. As for how the authors treated the data: MiGEC was used to process raw reads and extract unique molecular identifiers, and MiXCR was used to find CDR3 positions. Recombination models were inferred per individual with the repgenHMM and IGoR tools using an EM algorithm. The analysis of shared clonotypes was done with the tcR package in R, with sharing normalized by the product of cloneset sizes. Out-of-frame nonproductive sequences were analyzed to study raw recombination free of thymic and clonal selection effects. TCRdb handled the public reads itself, with Q25 trimming in fastp and clone calling in MiXCR, and kept productive beta chains. Every entry covers one CDR3 protein and lists the most common genes and DNA from its rows. TCRdb, not the original authors, processed these V and J calls. Within this sample are 450,000 or so distinct CDR3 sequences, with 12% to 15% of them counted one time only. Clones ranked in the top ten supply about 0.53% of the sample.

Every donor was a healthy Caucasian. The twin cohort comprised three pairs of female monozygotic twins, all aged roughly 18 to 30 years. Positive isolation kits from Invitrogen were used to isolate the CD4+ and CD8+ T cell populations. These sequences were also reported in another study, on yellow fever vaccine responses in identical twins. As noted in the second study: The T cell response to vaccination in identical twins was reported by the authors to appear partly convergent and partly personalized. In identical twins, the study followed T cell clones that responded to the vaccine with precision.

The sequenced material came from CD4+ T cells sorted from blood. The sequence came from a woman between 18 and 29 years old in good health.

The sequenced DNA: TGTGCCAGCACCCCGGCGGCGAGCAATCAGCCCCAGCATTTT. The resulting protein is CASTPAASNQPQHF. This receptor chain uses TRBV6-2 or TRBV6-3 and TRBJ1-5; too little of a D gene remains to name it. The CDR3 holds 14 amino acids from the cysteine to the phenylalanine. The DNA shown is the 42-base CDR3, in frame from base 1. V and J lose 7 bases and 1 base, and a span of 11 bases separates them. The germline V gene provides CDR1 MNHEY and CDR2 SVGEGT.